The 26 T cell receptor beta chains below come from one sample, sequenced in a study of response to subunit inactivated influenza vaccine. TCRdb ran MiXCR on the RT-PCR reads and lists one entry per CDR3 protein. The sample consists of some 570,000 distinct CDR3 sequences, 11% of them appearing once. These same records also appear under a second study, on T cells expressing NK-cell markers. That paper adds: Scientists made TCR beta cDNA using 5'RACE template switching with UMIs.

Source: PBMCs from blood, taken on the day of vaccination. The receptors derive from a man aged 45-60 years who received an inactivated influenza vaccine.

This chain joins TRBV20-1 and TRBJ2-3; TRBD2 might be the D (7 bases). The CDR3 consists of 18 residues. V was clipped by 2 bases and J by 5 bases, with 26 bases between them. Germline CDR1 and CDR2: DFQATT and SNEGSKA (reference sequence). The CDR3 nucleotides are TGCAGTGCTAGAAAATCCGCGGGGGCGACAGTGGGGATAGATACGCAGTATTTT. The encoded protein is CSARKSAGATVGIDTQYF.

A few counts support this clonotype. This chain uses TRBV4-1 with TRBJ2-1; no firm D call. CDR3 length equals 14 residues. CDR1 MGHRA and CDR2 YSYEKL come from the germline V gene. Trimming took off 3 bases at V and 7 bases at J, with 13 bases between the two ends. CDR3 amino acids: CASSQETVGNEQFF. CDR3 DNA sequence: TGCGCCAGCAGCCAGGAGACGGTGGGTAATGAGCAGTTCTTC.

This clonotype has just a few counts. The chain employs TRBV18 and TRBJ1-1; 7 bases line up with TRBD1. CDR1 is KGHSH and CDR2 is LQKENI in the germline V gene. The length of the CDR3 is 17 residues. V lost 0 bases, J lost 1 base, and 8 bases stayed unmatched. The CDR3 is CASSPPFSGGRNTEAFF. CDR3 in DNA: TGTGCCAGCTCACCACCGTTTTCAGGGGGACGGAACACTGAAGCTTTCTTT.

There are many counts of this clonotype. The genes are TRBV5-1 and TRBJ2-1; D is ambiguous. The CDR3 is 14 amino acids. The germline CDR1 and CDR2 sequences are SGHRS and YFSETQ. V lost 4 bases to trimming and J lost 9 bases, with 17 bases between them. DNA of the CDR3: TGCGCCAGCAGCGGTTACCGAGAAGCGAGTGAGCAGTTCTTC. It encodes CASSGYREASEQFF.

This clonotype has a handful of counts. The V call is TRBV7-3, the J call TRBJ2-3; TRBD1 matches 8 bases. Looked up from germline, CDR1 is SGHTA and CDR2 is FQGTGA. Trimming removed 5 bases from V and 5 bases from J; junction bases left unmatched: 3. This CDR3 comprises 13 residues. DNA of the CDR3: TGTGCCAGCAGCCAGACAGGGGTAGATACGCAGTATTTT. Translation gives CASSQTGVDTQYF. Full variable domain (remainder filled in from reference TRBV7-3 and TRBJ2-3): GAGVSQTPSNKVTEKGKYVELRCDPISGHTALYWYRQSLGQGPEFLIYFQGTGAADDSGLPNDRFFAVRPEGSVSTLKIQRTERGDSAVYLCASSQTGVDTQYFGPGTRLTVL.

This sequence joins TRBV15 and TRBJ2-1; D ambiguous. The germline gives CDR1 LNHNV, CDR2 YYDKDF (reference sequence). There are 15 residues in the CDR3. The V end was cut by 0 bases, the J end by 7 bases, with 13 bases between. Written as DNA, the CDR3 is TGTGCCACCAGCAGAGATTGGGCTAGGCTAAATGAGCAGTTCTTC. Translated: CATSRDWARLNEQFF.

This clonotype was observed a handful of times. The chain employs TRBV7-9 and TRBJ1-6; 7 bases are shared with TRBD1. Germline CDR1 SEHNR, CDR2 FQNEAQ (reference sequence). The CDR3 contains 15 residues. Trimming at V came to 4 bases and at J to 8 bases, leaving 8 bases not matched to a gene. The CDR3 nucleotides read TGTGCCAGCAGCTCCCAACAGGGGAAAGATTCACCCCTCCACTTT. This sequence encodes CASSSQQGKDSPLHF.

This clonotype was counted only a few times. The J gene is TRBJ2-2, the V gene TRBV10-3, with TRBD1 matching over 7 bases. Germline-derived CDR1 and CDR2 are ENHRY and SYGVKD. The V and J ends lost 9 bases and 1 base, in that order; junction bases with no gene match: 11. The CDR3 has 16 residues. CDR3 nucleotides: TGTGCCATAAGAGGACAGGATTCATTGAACACCGGGGAGCTGTTTTTT. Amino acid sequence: CAIRGQDSLNTGELFF.

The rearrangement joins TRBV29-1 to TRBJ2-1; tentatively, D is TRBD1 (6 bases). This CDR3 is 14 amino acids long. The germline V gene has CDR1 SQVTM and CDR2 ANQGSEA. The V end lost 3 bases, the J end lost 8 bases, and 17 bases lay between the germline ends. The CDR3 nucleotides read TGCAGCGTTGAGGGGCAGGGGAATATATATGAGCAGTTCTTC. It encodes CSVEGQGNIYEQFF.

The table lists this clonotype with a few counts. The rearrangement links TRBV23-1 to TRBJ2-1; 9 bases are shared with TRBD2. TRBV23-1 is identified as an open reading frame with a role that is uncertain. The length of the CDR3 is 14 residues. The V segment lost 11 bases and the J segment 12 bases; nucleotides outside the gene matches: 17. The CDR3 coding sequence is TGCGCCCCTACCCCCGGGACTAGCTTCCCAGTGCAGTTCTTC. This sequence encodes CAPTPGTSFPVQFF.

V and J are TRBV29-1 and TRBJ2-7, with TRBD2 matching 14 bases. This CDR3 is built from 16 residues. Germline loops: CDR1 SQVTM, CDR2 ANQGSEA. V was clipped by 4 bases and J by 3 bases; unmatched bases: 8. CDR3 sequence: CSVALGTSGSGYEQYF. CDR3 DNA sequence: TGCAGCGTTGCTCTCGGGACTAGCGGGAGTGGCTACGAGCAGTACTTC.

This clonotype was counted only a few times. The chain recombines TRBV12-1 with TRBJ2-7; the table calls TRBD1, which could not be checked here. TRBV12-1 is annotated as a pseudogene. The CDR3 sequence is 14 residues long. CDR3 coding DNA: TGTGCCAGCAGCTTGGACAGGGAACTCCACGAGCAGTACTTC. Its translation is CASSLDRELHEQYF.

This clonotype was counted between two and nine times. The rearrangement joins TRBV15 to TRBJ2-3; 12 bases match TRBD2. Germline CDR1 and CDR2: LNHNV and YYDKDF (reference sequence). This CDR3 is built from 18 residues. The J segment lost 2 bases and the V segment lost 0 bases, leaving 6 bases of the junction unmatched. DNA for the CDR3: TGTGCCACCAGCAGAGAAATTACTAGCGGGGGGCCCACAGATACGCAGTATTTT. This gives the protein CATSREITSGGPTDTQYF.

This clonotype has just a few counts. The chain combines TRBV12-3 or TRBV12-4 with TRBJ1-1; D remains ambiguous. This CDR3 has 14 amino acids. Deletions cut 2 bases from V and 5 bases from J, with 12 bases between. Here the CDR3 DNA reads TGTGCCAGCAGTTTACAGTTAGGTCGGACTGAAGCTTTCTTT. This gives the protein CASSLQLGRTEAFF.

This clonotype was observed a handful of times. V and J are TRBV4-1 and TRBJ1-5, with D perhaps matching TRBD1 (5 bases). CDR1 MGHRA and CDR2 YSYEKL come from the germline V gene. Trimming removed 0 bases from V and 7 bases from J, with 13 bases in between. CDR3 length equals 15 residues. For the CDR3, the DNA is TGCGCCAGCAGCCAAGATCCAGGGATTGGCCAGCCCCAGCATTTT. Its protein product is CASSQDPGIGQPQHF.

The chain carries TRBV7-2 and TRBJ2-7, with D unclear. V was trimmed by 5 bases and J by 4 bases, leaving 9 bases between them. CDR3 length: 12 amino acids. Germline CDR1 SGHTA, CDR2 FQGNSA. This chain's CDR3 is CASSRPKYEQYF. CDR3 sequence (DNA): TGTGCCAGCAGCCGACCAAAATACGAGCAGTACTTC. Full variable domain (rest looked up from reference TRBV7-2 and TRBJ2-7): GAGVSQSPSNKVTEKGKDVELRCDPISGHTALYWYRQSLGQGLEFLIYFQGNSAPDKSGLPSDRFSAERTGGSVSTLTIQRTQQEDSAVYLCASSRPKYEQYFGPGTRLTVT.

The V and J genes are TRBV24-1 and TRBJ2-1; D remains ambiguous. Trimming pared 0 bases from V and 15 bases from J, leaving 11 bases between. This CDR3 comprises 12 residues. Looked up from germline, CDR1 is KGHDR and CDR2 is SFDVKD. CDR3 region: CATSDLGISPFF. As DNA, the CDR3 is TGTGCCACCAGTGATTTGGGCATTTCTCCGTTCTTC.

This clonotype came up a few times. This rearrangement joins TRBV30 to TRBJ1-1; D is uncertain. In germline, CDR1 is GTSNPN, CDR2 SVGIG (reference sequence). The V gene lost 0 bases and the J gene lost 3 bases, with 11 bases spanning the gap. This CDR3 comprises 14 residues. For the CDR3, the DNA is TGTGCCTGGAGTGTACGTTCCAGCGACACTGAAGCTTTCTTT. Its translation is CAWSVRSSDTEAFF.

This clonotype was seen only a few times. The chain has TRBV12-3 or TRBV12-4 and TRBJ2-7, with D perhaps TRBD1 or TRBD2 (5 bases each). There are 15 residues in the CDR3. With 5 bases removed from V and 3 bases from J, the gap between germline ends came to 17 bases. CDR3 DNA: TGTGCCAGCAGTCCCCCAGGAGGCAGGGTCTACGAGCAGTACTTC. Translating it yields CASSPPGGRVYEQYF.

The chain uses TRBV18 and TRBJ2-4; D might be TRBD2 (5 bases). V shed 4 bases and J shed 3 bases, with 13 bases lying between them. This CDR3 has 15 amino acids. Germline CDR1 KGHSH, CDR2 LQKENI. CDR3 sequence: CASSRALRDKNIQYF. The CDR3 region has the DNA TGTGCCAGCTCACGGGCCTTACGGGACAAAAACATTCAGTACTTC.

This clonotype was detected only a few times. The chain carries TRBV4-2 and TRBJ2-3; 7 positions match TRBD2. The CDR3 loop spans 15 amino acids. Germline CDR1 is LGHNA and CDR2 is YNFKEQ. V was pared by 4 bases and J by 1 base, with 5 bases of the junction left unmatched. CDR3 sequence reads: CASSLTSVRTDTQYF. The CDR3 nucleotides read TGTGCCAGCAGCCTTACTAGCGTCCGCACAGATACGCAGTATTTT.

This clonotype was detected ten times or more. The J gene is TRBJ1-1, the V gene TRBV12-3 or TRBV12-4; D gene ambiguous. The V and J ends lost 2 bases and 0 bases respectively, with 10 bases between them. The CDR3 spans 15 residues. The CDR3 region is CASSLRATLNTEAFF. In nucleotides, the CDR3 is TGTGCCAGCAGTTTACGGGCTACCTTGAACACTGAAGCTTTCTTT.

This CDR3 is CSARWYGDSTDTQYF. The CDR3, as DNA: TGCAGTGCGAGATGGTATGGGGATAGCACAGATACGCAGTATTTT. The gene calls are TRBV20-1 and TRBJ2-3; D is unresolved. The CDR3 spans 15 residues. Germline V gene sequence: CDR1 DFQATT, CDR2 SNEGSKA (reference sequence). V lost 6 bases to trimming and J lost 0 bases, with 16 bases between them.

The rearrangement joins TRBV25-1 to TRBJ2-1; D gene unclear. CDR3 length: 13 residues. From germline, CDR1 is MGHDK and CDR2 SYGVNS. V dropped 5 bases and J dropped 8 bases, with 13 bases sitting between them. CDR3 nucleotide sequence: TGTGCCAGCAGTTCACTGGGCTTAGATGAGCAGTTCTTC. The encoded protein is CASSSLGLDEQFF.

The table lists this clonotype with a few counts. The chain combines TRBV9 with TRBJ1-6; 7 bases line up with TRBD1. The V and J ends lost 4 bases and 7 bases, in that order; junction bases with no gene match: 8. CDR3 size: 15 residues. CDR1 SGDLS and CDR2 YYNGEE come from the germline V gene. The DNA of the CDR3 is TGTGCCAGCAGCTTCGACAGGGAACCGAATTCACCCCTCCACTTT. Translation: CASSFDREPNSPLHF.

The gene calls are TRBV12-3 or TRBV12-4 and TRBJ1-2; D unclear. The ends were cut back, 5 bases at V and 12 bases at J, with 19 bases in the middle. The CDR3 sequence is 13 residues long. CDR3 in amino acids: CASSTTLTISDTF. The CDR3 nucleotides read TGTGCCAGCAGTACGACCTTAACTATAAGCGACACCTTC.